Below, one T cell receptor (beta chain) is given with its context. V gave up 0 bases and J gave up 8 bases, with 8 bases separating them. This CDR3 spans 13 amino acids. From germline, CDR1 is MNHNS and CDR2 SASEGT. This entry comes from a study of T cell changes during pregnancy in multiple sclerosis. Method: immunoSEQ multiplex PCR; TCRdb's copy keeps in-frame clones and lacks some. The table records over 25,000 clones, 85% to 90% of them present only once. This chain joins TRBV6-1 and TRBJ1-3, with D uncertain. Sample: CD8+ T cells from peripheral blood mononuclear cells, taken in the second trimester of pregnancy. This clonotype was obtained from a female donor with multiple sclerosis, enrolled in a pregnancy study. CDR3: CASSEAPGYTIYF. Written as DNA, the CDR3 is TGTGCCAGCAGTGAAGCCCCGGGATACACCATATATTTT.